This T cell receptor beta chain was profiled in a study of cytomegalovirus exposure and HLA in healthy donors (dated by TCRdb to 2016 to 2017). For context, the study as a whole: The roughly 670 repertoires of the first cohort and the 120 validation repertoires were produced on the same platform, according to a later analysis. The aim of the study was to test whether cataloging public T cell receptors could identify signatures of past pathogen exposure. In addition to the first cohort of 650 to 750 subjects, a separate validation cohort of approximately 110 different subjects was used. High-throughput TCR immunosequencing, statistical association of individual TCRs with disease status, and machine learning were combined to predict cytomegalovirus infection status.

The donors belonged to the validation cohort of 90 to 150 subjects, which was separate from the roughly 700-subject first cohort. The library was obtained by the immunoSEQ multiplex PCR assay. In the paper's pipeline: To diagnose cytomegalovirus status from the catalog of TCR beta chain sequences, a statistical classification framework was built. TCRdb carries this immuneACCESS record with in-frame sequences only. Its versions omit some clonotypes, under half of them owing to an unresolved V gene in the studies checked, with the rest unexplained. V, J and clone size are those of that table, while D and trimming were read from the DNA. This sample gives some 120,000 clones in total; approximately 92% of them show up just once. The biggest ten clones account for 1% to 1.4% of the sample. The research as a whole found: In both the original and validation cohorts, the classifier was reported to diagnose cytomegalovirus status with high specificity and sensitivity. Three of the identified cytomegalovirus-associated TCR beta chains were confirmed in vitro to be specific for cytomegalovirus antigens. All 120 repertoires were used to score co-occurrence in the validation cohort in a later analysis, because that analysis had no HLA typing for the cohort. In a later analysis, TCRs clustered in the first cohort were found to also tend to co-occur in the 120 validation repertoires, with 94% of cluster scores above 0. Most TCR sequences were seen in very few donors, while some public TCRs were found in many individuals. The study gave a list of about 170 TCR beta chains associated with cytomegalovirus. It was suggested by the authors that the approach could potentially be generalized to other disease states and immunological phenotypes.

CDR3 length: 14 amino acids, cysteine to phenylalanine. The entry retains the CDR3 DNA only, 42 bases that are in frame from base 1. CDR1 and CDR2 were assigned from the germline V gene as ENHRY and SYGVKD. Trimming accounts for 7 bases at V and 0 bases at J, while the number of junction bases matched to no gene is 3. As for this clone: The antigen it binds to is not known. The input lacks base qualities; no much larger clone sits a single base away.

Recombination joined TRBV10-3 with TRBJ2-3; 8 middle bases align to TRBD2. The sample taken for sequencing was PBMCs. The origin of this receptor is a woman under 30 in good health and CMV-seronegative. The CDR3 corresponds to CAINSGGSTDTQYF. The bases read TGTGCCATCAACTCGGGGGGGAGCACAGATACGCAGTATTTT.